This T cell receptor beta chain was identified in a study of T cells in Graves' hyperthyroidism and ophthalmopathy. On this clonotype itself: Its antigen remains unknown.

Study-wide points: Blood shared most expanded thyroid clonotypes above 0.001.

The V end lost 0 bases, the J end lost 3 bases, and 14 bases lay between the germline ends. Germline V CDR1 and CDR2: SGHDT, YYEEEE. The CDR3 contains 16 residues. TCR beta CDR3 regions were amplified from RNA transcripts. Researchers ran a first-round RT-PCR on the TCR CDR3 using the HTBI primer set. TCRdb reanalysed the multiplex PCR reads using MiXCR and keeps one entry per CDR3 protein. Here the sample spans a few hundred thousand distinct CDR3 sequences, approximately 13% being singletons. Clinical symptoms, serum thyroxine, TRAb, thyroid ultrasound and orbital computed tomography established diagnosis. PBMCs were sourced from approximately 9.3 ml fresh peripheral blood.

Sequencing was done on a sample of blood. This sequence was found in a woman aged 40 to 55 with Graves' ophthalmopathy. V and J are TRBV5-6 and TRBJ2-3, with D possibly TRBD2 on 7 matching bases. CDR3 DNA sequence: TGTGCCAGCAGCTTGGATGGGGGGGCTATGACAGATACGCAGTATTTT. Translating gives CASSLDGGAMTDTQYF.